This T cell receptor beta chain is from a study of neurological immune-mediated disorders. Whole-study results and caveats: A possible signature was seen in one related-CDR3 cluster, into which phylogenetic grouping placed the repertoires of 18 of 34 multiple sclerosis patients.

Germline V gene sequence: CDR1 SGDLS, CDR2 YYNGEE. CDR3 length: 14 amino acids. V lost 0 bases to trimming and J lost 3 bases, with 7 bases between them. This clonotype was seen many times. The antigen remains undetermined. 5'RACE with 10-nucleotide random UMIs generated the cDNA. Every sequencing run generated in excess of 170 million TCR-beta sequences. These sequences covered 15-18 subjects. TCRdb itself ran the 5' RACE reads through MiXCR, one entry per CDR3 protein. The data contain tens of thousands of distinct CDR3 sequences, 3.5% to 5.5% of them singletons. Sequencing used PBMCs. The sequence derives from a man aged 30 to 39 with multiple sclerosis. The chain recombines TRBV9 with TRBJ2-1; the D gene is possibly TRBD1 (5 bases). The CDR3 region has the DNA TGTGCCAGCAGCGTAGGCGGACACTACAATGAGCAGTTCTTC. Translating it yields CASSVGGHYNEQFF.